The T cell receptor (beta chain) described here comes from a study of blood T cell repertoires in COVID-19. As for the study in general: The United States, Italy and Spain provided the acute and convalescent COVID-19 samples. Sample material is recorded as cDNA or gDNA derived from T cells, B-cell-depleted T cells, or PBMCs.

Patients in Seattle were enrolled during active infection, then followed longitudinally. V shed 5 bases, J shed 14 bases, and the junction held 11 bases outside the gene matches. Per the germline V gene, CDR1 is MDHEN and CDR2 is SYDVKM. This CDR3 is 14 amino acids long. Original methodology: Nucleated cell counts were estimated from reference gene primer amplification. TCRdb keeps only in-frame clones here, not all; method: immunoSEQ multiplex PCR. The V and J calls and clone size are taken from that table; D and trimming were inferred from the DNA. The table includes fewer than 250,000 clones, over 80% detected once.

The sequence was collected from a woman between 55 and 75 years old with COVID-19, enrolled during active disease. Sequences were obtained from peripheral blood. The rearrangement uses TRBV28 and TRBJ2-4, with 11 bases aligning to TRBD2. The CDR3 loop reads CASSPTSGTSGKYF. In DNA, the CDR3 is TGTGCCAGCAGTCCCACATCCGGGACTAGCGGAAAGTACTTC.